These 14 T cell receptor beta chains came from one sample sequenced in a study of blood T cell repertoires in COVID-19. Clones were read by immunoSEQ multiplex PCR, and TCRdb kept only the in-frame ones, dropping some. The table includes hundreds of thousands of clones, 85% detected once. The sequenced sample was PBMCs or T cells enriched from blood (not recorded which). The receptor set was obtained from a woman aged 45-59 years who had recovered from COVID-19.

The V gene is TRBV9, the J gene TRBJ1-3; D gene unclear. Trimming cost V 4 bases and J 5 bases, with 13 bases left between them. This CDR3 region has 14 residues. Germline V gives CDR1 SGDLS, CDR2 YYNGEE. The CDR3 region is CASSLYEERNTIYF. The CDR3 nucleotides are TGTGCCAGCAGCCTCTACGAAGAAAGAAACACCATATATTTT.

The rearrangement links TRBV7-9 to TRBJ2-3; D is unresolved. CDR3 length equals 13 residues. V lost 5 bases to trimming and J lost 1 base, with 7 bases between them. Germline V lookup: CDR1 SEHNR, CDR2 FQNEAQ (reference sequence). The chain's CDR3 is CASSPRGTDTQYF. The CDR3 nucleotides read TGTGCCAGCAGCCCTCGAGGCACAGATACGCAGTATTTT.

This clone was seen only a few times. The CDR3 sequence: CASSTGLAANSYEQYF. The CDR3 DNA follows: TGTGCCAGCAGTACCGGACTAGCGGCCAACTCGTACGAGCAGTACTTC. The rearrangement links TRBV6-2 or TRBV6-3 to TRBJ2-7, with TRBD2 matching 10 bases. Germline CDR1 is MNHEY and CDR2 is SVGEGT. V lost 5 bases, J lost 4 bases, and 11 bases stayed unmatched. The CDR3 covers 16 residues.

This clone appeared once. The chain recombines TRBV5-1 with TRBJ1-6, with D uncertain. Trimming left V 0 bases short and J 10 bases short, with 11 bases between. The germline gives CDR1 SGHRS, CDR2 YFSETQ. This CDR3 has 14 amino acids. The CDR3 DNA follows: TGCGCCAGCAGCTTGGGGGAGAGGAACTCACCCCTCCACTTT. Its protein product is CASSLGERNSPLHF.

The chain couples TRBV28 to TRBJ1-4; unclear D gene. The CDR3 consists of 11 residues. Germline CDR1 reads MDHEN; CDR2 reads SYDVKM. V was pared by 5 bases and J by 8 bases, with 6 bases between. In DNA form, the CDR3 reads TGTGCCAGCAGTCAACAGGAAAAACTGTTTTTT. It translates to CASSQQEKLFF.

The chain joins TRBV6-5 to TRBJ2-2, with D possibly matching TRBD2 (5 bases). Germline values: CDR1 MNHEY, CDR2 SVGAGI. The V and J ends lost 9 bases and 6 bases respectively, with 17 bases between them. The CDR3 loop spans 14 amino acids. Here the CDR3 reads CASAESSSAGELFF. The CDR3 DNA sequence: TGTGCCAGTGCCGAGTCTAGCTCGGCCGGGGAGCTGTTTTTT.

The CDR3 loop reads CASSLNLGGMNTEAFF. The CDR3, as DNA: TGTGCCAGCAGTTTAAATTTGGGGGGGATGAACACTGAAGCTTTCTTT. V is TRBV28 and J is TRBJ1-1; possibly TRBD1 for D (5 bases). V was pared by 2 bases and J by 0 bases, with 13 bases between. Germline lookup yields CDR1 MDHEN and CDR2 SYDVKM. CDR3 size: 16 residues.

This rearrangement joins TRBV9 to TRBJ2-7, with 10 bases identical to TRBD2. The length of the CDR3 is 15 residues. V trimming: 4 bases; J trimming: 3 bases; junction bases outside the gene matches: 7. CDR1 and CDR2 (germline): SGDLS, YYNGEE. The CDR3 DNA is TGTGCCAGCAGCTCTCGAGCGGGAGGGGACTACGAGCAGTACTTC. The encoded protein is CASSSRAGGDYEQYF.

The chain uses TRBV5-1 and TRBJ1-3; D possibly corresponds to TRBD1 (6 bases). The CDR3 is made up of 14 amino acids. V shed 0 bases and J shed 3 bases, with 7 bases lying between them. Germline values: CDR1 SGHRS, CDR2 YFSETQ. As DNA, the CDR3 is TGCGCCAGCAGCTTGGACAGGGTTGGAAACACCATATATTTT. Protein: CASSLDRVGNTIYF.

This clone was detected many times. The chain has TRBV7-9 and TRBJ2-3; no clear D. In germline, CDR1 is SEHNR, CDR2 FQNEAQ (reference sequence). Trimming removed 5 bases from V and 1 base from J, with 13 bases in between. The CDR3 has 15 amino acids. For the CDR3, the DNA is TGTGCCAGCAGCCCCCGGCGCACAGGCACAGATACGCAGTATTTT. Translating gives CASSPRRTGTDTQYF.

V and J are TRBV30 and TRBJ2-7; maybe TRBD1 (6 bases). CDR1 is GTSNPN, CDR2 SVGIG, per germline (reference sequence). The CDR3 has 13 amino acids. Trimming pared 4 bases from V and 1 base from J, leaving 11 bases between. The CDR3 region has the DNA TGTGCCTGGAATTGGGACATGTCCTACGAGCAGTACTTC. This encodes CAWNWDMSYEQYF.

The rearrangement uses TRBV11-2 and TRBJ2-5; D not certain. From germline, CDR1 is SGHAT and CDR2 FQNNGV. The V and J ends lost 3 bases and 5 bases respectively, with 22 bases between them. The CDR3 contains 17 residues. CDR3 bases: TGTGCCAGCAGCTTCTCCGTCGGCAACAGTAGATGGGAGACCCAGTACTTC. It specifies CASSFSVGNSRWETQYF. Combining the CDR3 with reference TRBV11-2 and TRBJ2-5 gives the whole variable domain EAGVAQSPRYKIIEKRQSVAFWCNPISGHATLYWYQQILGQGPKLLIQFQNNGVVDDSQLPKDRFSAERLKGVDSTLKIQPAKLEDSAVYLCASSFSVGNSRWETQYFGPGTRLLVL.

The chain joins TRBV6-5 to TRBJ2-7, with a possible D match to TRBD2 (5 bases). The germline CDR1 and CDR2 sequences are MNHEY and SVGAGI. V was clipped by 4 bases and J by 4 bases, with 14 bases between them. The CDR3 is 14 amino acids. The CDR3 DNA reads TGTGCCAGCAGTTCAGGACTGAATGGATACGAGCAGTACTTC. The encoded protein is CASSSGLNGYEQYF.

The CDR3 loop is CASSPVVRDRRGDTQYF. DNA for the CDR3: TGCGCCAGCAGCCCGGTGGTCAGGGACAGGCGGGGAGATACGCAGTATTTT. The genes are TRBV5-1 and TRBJ2-3; TRBD1 matches 8 bases. V was pared by 4 bases and J by 5 bases, with 15 bases of the junction left unmatched. Germline CDR1 and CDR2: SGHRS and YFSETQ. The CDR3 is made up of 17 amino acids.